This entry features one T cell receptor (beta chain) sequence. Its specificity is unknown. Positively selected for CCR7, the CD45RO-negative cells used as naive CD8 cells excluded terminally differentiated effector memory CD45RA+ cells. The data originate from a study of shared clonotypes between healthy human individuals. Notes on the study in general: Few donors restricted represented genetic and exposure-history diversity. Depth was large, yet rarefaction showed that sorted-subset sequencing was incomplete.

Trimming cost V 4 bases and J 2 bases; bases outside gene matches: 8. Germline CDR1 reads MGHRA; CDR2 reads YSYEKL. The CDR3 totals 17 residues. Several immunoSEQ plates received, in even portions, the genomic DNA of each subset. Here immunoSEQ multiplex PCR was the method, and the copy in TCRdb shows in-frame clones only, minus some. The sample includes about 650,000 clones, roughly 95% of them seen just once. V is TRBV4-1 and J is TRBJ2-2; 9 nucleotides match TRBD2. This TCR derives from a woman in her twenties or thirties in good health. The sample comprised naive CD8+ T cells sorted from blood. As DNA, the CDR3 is TGCGCCAGCAGCCTCCGGACTAGCGTGGTAAACACCGGGGAGCTGTTTTTT. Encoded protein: CASSLRTSVVNTGELFF.